These 24 T cell receptor beta chains were sequenced from one sample in a study of tumor and adjacent non-tumor tissue in lung cancer. TCRbeta libraries were built with three rounds of nested PCR, modified from ARM-PCR. From the multiplex PCR reads, TCRdb called clonotypes with MiXCR, one entry per CDR3 protein. Of about 80,000 distinct CDR3 sequences detected, 65% to 85% appear once; the ten largest clones hold 50% to 65%. No cell sorting was done before RNA was extracted from the tissue. This non-tumor lung sample came from over 3 cm beyond the tumor edge. Sample: distant non-tumor lung tissue. The origin of the receptors is a man aged 60-69 years with non-small cell lung cancer.

In the case of this clonotype: Germline and junction disagree at one end, which may indicate a read error. This chain links TRBV4-3 with TRBJ2-2; TRBD1 is a possible D gene (6 bases). The CDR3 is made up of 17 amino acids. Germline assignment: CDR1 LGHNA and CDR2 YSLEER. CDR3 in DNA: TGCGCCAGCAGCCCCAGACTGGGTGGGGGCGGCACCGGGGAGCTGCTCTTT. It encodes CASSPRLGGGGTGELLF.

The count of this clonotype is one. This could be a read error, since a much larger clone is one nucleotide away. The chain couples TRBV11-2 to TRBJ2-5; 8 nucleotides match TRBD2. The CDR3 loop spans 16 amino acids. With 5 bases clipped from V and 4 bases from J, the junction kept 12 bases outside the gene matches. Germline V gene sequence: CDR1 SGHAT, CDR2 FQNNGV. This CDR3 is CASSQGLVGLVETQYF. The CDR3 DNA is TGTGCCAGCAGCCAGGGACTAGTGGGATTAGTAGAGACCCAGTACTTC.

The rearrangement links TRBV7-9 to TRBJ1-1, with D unclear. V gave up 9 bases and J gave up 5 bases, with 22 bases separating them. CDR1 is SEHNR, CDR2 FQNEAQ, per germline (reference sequence). The CDR3 is 15 amino acids. The CDR3 DNA reads TGTGCCAGGAACTCCACCGGACGGGGAGGTACTGAAGCTTTCTTT. Its protein is CARNSTGRGGTEAFF.

Comment on this clonotype: Here the CDR3 omits its conserved ending phenylalanine or tryptophan, so a read error is the likely source. Because the CDR3's place on the DNA is in doubt, the DNA is left out and the CDR3 is given as listed by TCRdb. The gene calls are TRBV5-5 and TRBJ2-7. 14 amino acids form the CDR3, both terminal residues included. Germline V gene lookup returns CDR1 SGHKS and CDR2 YYEKEE (reference sequence). The CDR3: CASSQNLHLYELYL.

With regard to this clonotype: This could be a read error, since a much larger clone is one nucleotide away. This chain joins TRBV6-6 and TRBJ2-7; possible D gene TRBD1, 6 bases. CDR1 and CDR2 (germline): MNHNY, SVGAGI (reference sequence). Between the trimmed V and J ends, which lost 4 bases and 1 base, there was a span of 14 bases. CDR3 size: 15 residues. CDR3 sequence (DNA): TGTGCCAGCAGTTCCCGAGGGACATGGTCCTACGAGCAGTACTTC. Translation: CASSSRGTWSYEQYF.

As concerns this clonotype: A read error may explain this, as a much larger clone is one base away. V usage is TRBV12-3 or TRBV12-4 and J usage is TRBJ2-7; 10 bases align to TRBD1. The CDR3 has 14 residues. The CDR3 is CVSSLAGQGYEQYF. The DNA of the CDR3 is TGTGTCAGCAGTTTGGCGGGACAGGGGTACGAGCAGTACTTC.

Notes on this clonotype: Likely a read error: the CDR3 ends without its conserved phenylalanine or tryptophan. The rearrangement joins TRBV20-1 to TRBJ2-4, with D perhaps being TRBD1 or TRBD2 (5 bases each). The CDR3 is made up of 19 amino acids. Germline CDR1 is DFQATT and CDR2 is SNEGSKA (reference sequence). CDR3 DNA sequence: TGCAGTGCCAGAGCGGTCGACCGGGCCCTACAGGTGGCCAAAAACATTCAGTACATC. The encoded protein is CSARAVDRALQVAKNIQYI.

V and J are TRBV11-2 and TRBJ1-1, with a tentative D call TRBD1 (5 bases). CDR1 is SGHAT and CDR2 is FQNNGV in the germline V gene. The CDR3 consists of 14 residues. The CDR3 is CAGCLVGRGTEAFF. In DNA form, the CDR3 reads TGTGCTGGCTGCTTAGTCGGGAGGGGTACTGAAGCTTTCTTT.

With respect to this clonotype: One junction end disagrees with the germline gene, perhaps due to a read error. The genes are TRBV11-3 and TRBJ1-4; 11 nucleotides line up with TRBD1. Germline V gene data show CDR1 as SGHNT and CDR2 as YENEEA. The CDR3 extends over 17 amino acids. CDR3 in amino acids: CSSSPSGQGVTNEKLFF. CDR3 DNA sequence: TGTTCCAGCAGCCCATCGGGACAGGGGGTCACTAATGAAAAACTGTTTTTT.

The rearrangement links TRBV6-6 to TRBJ2-5, with a tentative D call TRBD1 (5 bases). The V end lost 8 bases, the J end lost 6 bases, and 19 bases lay between the germline ends. The germline CDR1 and CDR2 sequences are MNHNY and SVGAGI (reference sequence). The CDR3 contains 14 residues. As DNA, the CDR3 is TGTGCCAGCCGCTCGGGCGGAAGGGGAAAGACCCAGTACTTC. This translates into CASRSGGRGKTQYF.

This clonotype was counted a single time. The junction differs from germline at one of its ends, possibly a read error. CDR3 sequence reads: CSARGRRKTDAQYF. The DNA of the CDR3 is TGCAGTGCTAGAGGCAGACGGAAGACAGATGCGCAGTATTTT. The genes are TRBV20-1 and TRBJ2-3, with D perhaps TRBD1 (5 bases). This CDR3 has 14 amino acids. Germline values: CDR1 DFQATT, CDR2 SNEGSKA (reference sequence).

This clonotype appeared once. This may be a read error: a much more frequent sequence differs by one nucleotide. The chain recombines TRBV5-4 with TRBJ2-7, with D unclear. The germline V gene has CDR1 SGHNT and CDR2 YYREEE (reference sequence). The CDR3 contains 11 residues. The DNA of the CDR3 is TGTGACAGCAGCAACGACTACGAGCAGTACTTC. This translates into CDSSNDYEQYF.

This clonotype was seen once. A junction end diverges from the germline sequence, so it may reflect a read error. The rearrangement uses TRBV11-2 and TRBJ2-6, with D possibly called TRBD1 or TRBD2 (5 bases each). This CDR3 has 18 residues. Per germline, CDR1 SGHAT and CDR2 FQNNGV. CDR3 sequence reads: CASSPTSGGATGTNVLTF. CDR3 DNA sequence: TGTGCTAGCAGTCCAACTAGTGGGGGAGCCACTGGGACCAACGTCCTGACTTTC.

The chain recombines TRBV6-2 or TRBV6-3 with TRBJ2-7, with TRBD2 identical over 7 bases. J gave up 2 bases and V 4 bases, and 8 bases lay outside the gene matches. Germline loops: CDR1 MNHEY, CDR2 SVGEGT. CDR3 length equals 15 residues. Here the CDR3 DNA reads TGTGCCAGCAGTTTGGGACTAACGGGAGCCTACGAGCAGTACGTC. This encodes CASSLGLTGAYEQYV.

This clonotype was seen only once. The rearrangement links TRBV6-1 to TRBJ1-1; 8 bases are a match to TRBD1. CDR1 is MNHNS and CDR2 is SASEGT in the germline V gene. The CDR3 is made up of 14 amino acids. The CDR3 DNA sequence: TGTGCTAGTAGTGAAGACAGGGGCGACATTGAAGCTTTCTTT. Its protein product is CASSEDRGDIEAFF.

Comment on this clonotype: A read error may account for a junction end that differs from germline. The rearrangement joins TRBV20-1 to TRBJ1-1; D remains ambiguous. The germline CDR1 and CDR2 sequences are DFQATT and SNEGSKA (reference sequence). CDR3 size: 12 residues. This chain's CDR3 is CRSGYLNTETFF. CDR3 in DNA: TGCAGGTCGGGATATTTGAACACTGAAACTTTCTTT.

With regard to this clonotype: The final CDR3 position lacks the conserved phenylalanine or tryptophan, pointing to a likely read error. It is unclear where the CDR3 begins or ends on the DNA, so no DNA is shown, and the CDR3 is as TCRdb lists it. The chain employs TRBV4-2 and TRBJ1-5. With termini counted, the CDR3 has 15 amino acids. Per germline, CDR1 LGHNA and CDR2 YNFKEQ. This chain's CDR3 is CASSQDVRSNHPQRS.

The table lists this clonotype with a few counts. One base away lies a much larger clone, so this may be a sequencing read error. This chain links TRBV10-1 with TRBJ2-1, with 7 nucleotides matching TRBD2. V dropped 8 bases and J dropped 7; count of bases not matched to a gene: 11. The CDR3 covers 14 residues. CDR1 WNHNN and CDR2 SYGVQD come from the germline V gene (reference sequence). The DNA for the CDR3 is TGCGCCAGCCGGCTGGAATGGGAGGGGAATGAGCAGTTCTTC. Amino acids: CASRLEWEGNEQFF.

Concerning this clonotype itself: One end of the junction fails to match germline, which may point to a read error. V usage is TRBV29-1 and J usage is TRBJ2-5; 10 nucleotides align to TRBD2. CDR1 is SQVTM and CDR2 is ANQGSEA in the germline V gene. The CDR3 length is 16 residues. The CDR3 sequence: CSVEATSGLIQETQYF. In nucleotides, the CDR3 is TGCAGCGTTGAAGCGACTAGCGGGCTCATCCAAGAGACCCAATACTTC.

The V gene is TRBV20-1, the J gene TRBJ2-5, with 7 bases identical to TRBD1. Germline CDR1 reads DFQATT; CDR2 reads SNEGSKA (reference sequence). This CDR3 comprises 13 residues. The V segment lost 4 bases and the J segment 5 bases; nucleotides outside the gene matches: 7. As DNA, the CDR3 is TGCAGTGCTATGGGACAGTGGCGGGAGACCCAGTACTTC. Its protein product is CSAMGQWRETQYF.

Of note for this clonotype: The germline gene is not matched at one end of the junction; a read error may be the cause. The J gene is TRBJ2-7, the V gene TRBV11-3, with D possibly matching TRBD2 (5 bases). The CDR3 is 13 residues long. Germline V gene sequence: CDR1 SGHNT, CDR2 YENEEA. The DNA for the CDR3 is TGTGCCAGCAGCCCTCGGAGGCCCTACGAGCAGAACTTC. This encodes CASSPRRPYEQNF.

In the case of this clonotype: This could be a read error, since a much larger clone is one nucleotide away. V is TRBV14 and J is TRBJ2-7; possibly TRBD1 for D (6 bases). The CDR3 length is 14 residues. V gave up 3 bases and J gave up 6 bases, with 15 bases separating them. CDR1 is SGHDN, CDR2 FVKESK, per germline. The CDR3 protein is CASSQGHMTREQYF. The CDR3 DNA is TGTGCCAGCAGCCAGGGACATATGACTCGCGAGCAGTACTTC.

This clonotype has more than one count but fewer than ten. This may come from a read error, since a much larger clone is one base off. The chain combines TRBV20-1 with TRBJ1-6; D gene ambiguous. V was pared by 5 bases and J by 6 bases, with 17 bases between. CDR1 and CDR2 from the germline V gene are DFQATT and SNEGSKA (reference sequence). The CDR3 runs to 15 residues. This CDR3 is CSASTPRGVNSPLHF. For the CDR3, the DNA is TGCAGTGCTTCTACCCCACGGGGAGTTAATTCACCCCTCCACTTT.

This clonotype was detected ten times or more. As DNA, the CDR3 is TGTGCCAGCAGGGATTTTACCGGGACTAGCGGGAAAAACAATGAGCAGTTCTTC. It translates to CASRDFTGTSGKNNEQFF. The genes are TRBV6-6 and TRBJ2-1, with 13 nucleotides matching TRBD2. Germline CDR1 MNHNY, CDR2 SVGAGI (reference sequence). The CDR3 contains 18 residues. J gave up 5 bases and V 6 bases, and 13 bases lay outside the gene matches.